This TCR beta chain was sequenced for a study of graft-versus-host responses after intestinal transplantation. Sequenced by immunoSEQ multiplex PCR; TCRdb stores in-frame clones only, minus some. The repertoire holds tens of thousands of clones, with about 43% as singletons. Responders (200,000, CFSE-labeled) were co-plated with 200,000 irradiated, violet-dye-labeled stimulators. The V end was cut by 3 bases, the J end by 7 bases, with 16 bases between. The CDR3 spans 15 residues. Per germline, CDR1 SGHVS and CDR2 FQNEAQ. The sequence was obtained from a human patient who received an intestinal transplant. The J gene is TRBJ2-1, the V gene TRBV7-8; the D is unclear. Sequenced material: alloreactive CD8+ T cells from a mixed lymphocyte reaction culture, taken before intestinal transplant. Noted subset: CFSE-low proliferating T cells sorted from approximately 6-day pre-transplant mixed lymphocyte reaction (GvH or HvG direction). In DNA, the CDR3 is TGTGCCAGCAGCTTCACGCAACCCGGGTCAAATGAGCAGTTCTTC. This codes for CASSFTQPGSNEQFF.